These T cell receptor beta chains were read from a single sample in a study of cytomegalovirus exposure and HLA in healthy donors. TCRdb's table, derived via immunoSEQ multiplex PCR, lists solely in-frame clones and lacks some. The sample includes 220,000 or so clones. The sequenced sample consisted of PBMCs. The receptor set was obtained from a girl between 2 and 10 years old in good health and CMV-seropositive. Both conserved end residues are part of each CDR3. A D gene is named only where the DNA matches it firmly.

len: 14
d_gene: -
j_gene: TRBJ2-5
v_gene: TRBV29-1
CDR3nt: TGCAGCGTCCGGACAGTCCTAACAACAGAGACCCAGTACTTC
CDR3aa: CSVRTVLTTETQYF

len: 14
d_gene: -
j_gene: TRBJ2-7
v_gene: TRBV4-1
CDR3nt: TGCGCCAGCAGCCAAGATCCTCGGGCGGGCGAGCAGTACTTC
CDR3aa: CASSQDPRAGEQYF

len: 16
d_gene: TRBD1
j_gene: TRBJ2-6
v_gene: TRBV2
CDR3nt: TGTGCCAGCAGTCCTCGACAGGGTACGGGGGCCAACGTCCTGACTTTC
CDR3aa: CASSPRQGTGANVLTF

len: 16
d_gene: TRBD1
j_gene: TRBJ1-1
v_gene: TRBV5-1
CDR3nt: TGCGCCAGCAGTTTGGGACAGGGGAACTTTAACACTGAAGCTTTCTTT
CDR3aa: CASSLGQGNFNTEAFF

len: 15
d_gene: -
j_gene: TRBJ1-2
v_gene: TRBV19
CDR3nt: TGTGCCAGCACCCGCACAGATTCCATCTTCAATGGCTACACCTTC
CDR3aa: CASTRTDSIFNGYTF

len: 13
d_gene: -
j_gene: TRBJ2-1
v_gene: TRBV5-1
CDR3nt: TGCGCCAGCAGAGGAGTTTCCTACAATGAGCAGTTCTTC
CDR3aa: CASRGVSYNEQFF

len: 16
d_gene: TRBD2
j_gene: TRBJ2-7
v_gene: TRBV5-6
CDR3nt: TGTGCCAGCAGCTTGGCGGCGGGACTAGGGTCCTACGAGCAGTACTTC
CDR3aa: CASSLAAGLGSYEQYF

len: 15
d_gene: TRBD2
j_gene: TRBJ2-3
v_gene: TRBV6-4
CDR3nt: TGTGCCAGCAGCCTGACTAGCGGGAGCACAGATACGCAGTATTTT
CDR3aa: CASSLTSGSTDTQYF

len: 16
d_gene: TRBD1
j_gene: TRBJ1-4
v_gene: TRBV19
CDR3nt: TGTGCCAGTAGCGCAACAGGGGGAGGTGGTACTGAAAAACTGTTTTTT
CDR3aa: CASSATGGGGTEKLFF

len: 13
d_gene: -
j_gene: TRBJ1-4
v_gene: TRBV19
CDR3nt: TGTGCCAGTAGTATACGGGTGGGTGAAAAACTGTTTTTT
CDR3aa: CASSIRVGEKLFF

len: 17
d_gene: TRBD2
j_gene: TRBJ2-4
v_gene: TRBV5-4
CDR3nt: TGTGCCAGCAGCTTGGACGTCATGGCGGGAGGATCTGACATTCAGTACTTC
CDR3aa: CASSLDVMAGGSDIQYF

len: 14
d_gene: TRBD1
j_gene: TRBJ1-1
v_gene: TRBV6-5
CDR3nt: TGTGCCAGCAGTTACGACAGGGAACACACTGAAGCTTTCTTT
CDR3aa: CASSYDREHTEAFF

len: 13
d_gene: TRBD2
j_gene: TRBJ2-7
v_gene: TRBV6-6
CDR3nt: TGTGCCAGCAGTTACTCAGGCGGGAGCGAGCAGTACTTC
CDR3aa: CASSYSGGSEQYF

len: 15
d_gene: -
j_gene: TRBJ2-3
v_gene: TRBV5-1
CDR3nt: TGCGCCAGCAGCATACAGGGTGCCTTCACAGATACGCAGTATTTT
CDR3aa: CASSIQGAFTDTQYF

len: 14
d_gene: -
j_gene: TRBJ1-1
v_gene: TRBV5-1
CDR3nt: TGCGCCAGCAGCTCCGACGGGATGAACACTGAAGCTTTCTTT
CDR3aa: CASSSDGMNTEAFF

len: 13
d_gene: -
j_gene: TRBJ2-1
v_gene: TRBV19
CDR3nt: TGTGCCAGTAGTATCGGTCCTCGGGATGAGCAGTTCTTC
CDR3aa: CASSIGPRDEQFF

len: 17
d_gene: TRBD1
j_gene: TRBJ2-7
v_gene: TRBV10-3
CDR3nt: TGTGCCATCAGTGATGGACAGGGGCCCGACCTCTCCTACGAGCAGTACTTC
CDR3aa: CAISDGQGPDLSYEQYF

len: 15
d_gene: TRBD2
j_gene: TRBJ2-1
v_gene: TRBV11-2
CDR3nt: TGTGCCAGCAGCTTGCTAGCGGGAGGGGACAATGAGCAGTTCTTC
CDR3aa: CASSLLAGGDNEQFF

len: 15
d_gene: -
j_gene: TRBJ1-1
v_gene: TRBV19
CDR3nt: TGTGCCAGTAGTATGGATCCGGGGGGAAGCACTGAAGCTTTCTTT
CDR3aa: CASSMDPGGSTEAFF

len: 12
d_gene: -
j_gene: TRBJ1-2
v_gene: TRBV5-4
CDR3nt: TGTGCCAGCAGCGACAAAAGGGGCGGCTATACCTTC
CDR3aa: CASSDKRGGYTF

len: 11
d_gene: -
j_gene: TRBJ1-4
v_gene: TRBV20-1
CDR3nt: TGCAGTGCTTCCAGGGGAGAAAAACTGTTTTTT
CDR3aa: CSASRGEKLFF

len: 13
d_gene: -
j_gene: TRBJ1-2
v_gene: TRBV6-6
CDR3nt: TGTGCCAGCAGCCGGGGGTATAACTATGGCTACACCTTC
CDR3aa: CASSRGYNYGYTF

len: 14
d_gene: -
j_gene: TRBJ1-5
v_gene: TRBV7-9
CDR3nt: TGTGCCAGCAGCTTAAACACCTCCCCTCAGCCCCAGCATTTT
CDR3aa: CASSLNTSPQPQHF

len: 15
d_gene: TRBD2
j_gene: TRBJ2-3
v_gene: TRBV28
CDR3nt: TGTGCCAGCAGTTTAGTGGGAGGGGACTCAGATACGCAGTATTTT
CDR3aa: CASSLVGGDSDTQYF

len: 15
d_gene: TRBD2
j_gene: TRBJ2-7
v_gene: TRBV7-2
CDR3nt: TGTGCCAGCAGCCCCCGACTAGCGGGTGCCTACGAGCAGTACTTC
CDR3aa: CASSPRLAGAYEQYF

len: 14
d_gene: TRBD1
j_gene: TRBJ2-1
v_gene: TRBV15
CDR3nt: TGTGCCACCAGCAGAGATAACAGGGGGAATGAGCAGTTCTTC
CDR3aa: CATSRDNRGNEQFF

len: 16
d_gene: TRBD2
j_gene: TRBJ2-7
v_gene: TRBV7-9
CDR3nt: TGTGCCAGCGGCGTGGGGGCGACTAGCGGTGCAGGAGAGCAGTACTTC
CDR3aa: CASGVGATSGAGEQYF

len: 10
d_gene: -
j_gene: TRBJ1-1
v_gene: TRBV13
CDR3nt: TGTGCCAGCAGCTATTCCGCGCCTTTCTTT
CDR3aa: CASSYSAPFF

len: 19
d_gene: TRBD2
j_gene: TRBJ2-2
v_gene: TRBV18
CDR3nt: TGTGCCAGCTCACCGCTCTCACTAGCGGGAGGGCCACACACCGGGGAGCTGTTTTTT
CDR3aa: CASSPLSLAGGPHTGELFF

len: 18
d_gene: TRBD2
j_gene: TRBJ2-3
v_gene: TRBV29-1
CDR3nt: TGCAGCGTCATAAGGCTGGTTGGGACTAGCGGGCGCACAGATACGCAGTATTTT
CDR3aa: CSVIRLVGTSGRTDTQYF

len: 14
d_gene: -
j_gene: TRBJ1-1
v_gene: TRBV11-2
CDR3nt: TGTGCCAGCAGCTTAAGGTGGGAGAGGACTGAAGCTTTCTTT
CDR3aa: CASSLRWERTEAFF

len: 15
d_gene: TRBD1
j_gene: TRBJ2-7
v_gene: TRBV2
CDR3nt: TGTGCCAGCTTAGGACAGGGGGCAAATTTCGTCGAGCAGTACTTC
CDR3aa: CASLGQGANFVEQYF

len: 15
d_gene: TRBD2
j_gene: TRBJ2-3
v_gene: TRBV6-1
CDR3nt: TGTGCCAGCAGTATGACTAGCTGGAGCACAGATACGCAGTATTTT
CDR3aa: CASSMTSWSTDTQYF

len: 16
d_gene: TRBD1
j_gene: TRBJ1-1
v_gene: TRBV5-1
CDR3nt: TGCGCCAGCAGCTCCGGGACAGGGGGCATGAACACTGAAGCTTTCTTT
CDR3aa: CASSSGTGGMNTEAFF

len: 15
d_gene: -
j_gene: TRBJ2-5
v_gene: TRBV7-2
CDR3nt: TGTGCCAGCAGCTTAGGATCGGGTCCTCAAGAGACCCAGTACTTC
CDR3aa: CASSLGSGPQETQYF

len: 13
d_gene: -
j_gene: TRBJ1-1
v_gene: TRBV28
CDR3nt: TGTGCCAGCAGTTTAATATCGAACACTGAAGCTTTCTTT
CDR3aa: CASSLISNTEAFF

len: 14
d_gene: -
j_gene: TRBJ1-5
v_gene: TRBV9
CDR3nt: TGTGCCAGCAGCGTAGGTGGGGGGAATCAGCCCCAGCATTTT
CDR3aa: CASSVGGGNQPQHF

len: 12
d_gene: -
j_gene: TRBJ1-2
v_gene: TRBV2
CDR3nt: TGTGCCAGCATCGGGGTCAACTATGGCTACACCTTC
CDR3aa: CASIGVNYGYTF

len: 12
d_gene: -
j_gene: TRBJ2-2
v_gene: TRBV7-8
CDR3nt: TGTGCCAGCAGCCCGCGCATCGGGGAGCTGTTTTTT
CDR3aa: CASSPRIGELFF

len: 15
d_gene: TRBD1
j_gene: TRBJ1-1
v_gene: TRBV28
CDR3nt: TGTGCCAGCAGTACTCCGGGACAGGAGGCGGGTGAAGCTTTCTTT
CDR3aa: CASSTPGQEAGEAFF

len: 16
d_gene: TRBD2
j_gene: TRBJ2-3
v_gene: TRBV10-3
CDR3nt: TGTGCCATCACATCACTAGCGGGAGGGCAAACAGATACGCAGTATTTT
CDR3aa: CAITSLAGGQTDTQYF

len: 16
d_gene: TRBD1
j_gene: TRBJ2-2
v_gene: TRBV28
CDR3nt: TGTGCCAGCAGTTTACGGACAGGTTCGAACACCGGGGAGCTGTTTTTT
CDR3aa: CASSLRTGSNTGELFF

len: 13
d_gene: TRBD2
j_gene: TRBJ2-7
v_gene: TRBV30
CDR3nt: TGTGCCCCTACTAGCGGGAGGGCCCACGAGCAGTACTTC
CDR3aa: CAPTSGRAHEQYF

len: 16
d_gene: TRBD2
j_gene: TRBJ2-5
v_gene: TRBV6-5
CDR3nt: TGTGCCAGCAGTTACGTAGCGGGAGGGCCGTCGGAGACCCAGTACTTC
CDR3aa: CASSYVAGGPSETQYF

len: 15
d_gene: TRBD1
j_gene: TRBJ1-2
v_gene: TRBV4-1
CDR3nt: TGCGCCAGCAGCCAAGGCCCGGACAGGAACTATGGCTACACCTTC
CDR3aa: CASSQGPDRNYGYTF

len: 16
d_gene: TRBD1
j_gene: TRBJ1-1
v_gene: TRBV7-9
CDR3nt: TGTGCCAGCAGCTCCCGAGACAGGGACCTGAACACTGAAGCTTTCTTT
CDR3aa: CASSSRDRDLNTEAFF

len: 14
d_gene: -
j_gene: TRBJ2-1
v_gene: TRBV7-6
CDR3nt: TGTGCCAGCAGCTCCCAGGGGCAGACGCATGAGCAGTTCTTC
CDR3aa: CASSSQGQTHEQFF

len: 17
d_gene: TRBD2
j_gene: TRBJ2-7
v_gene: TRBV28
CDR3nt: TGTGCCAGCAGCCCCCCCGGACTAGCGGGAGAGGGGTACGAGCAGTACTTC
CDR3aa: CASSPPGLAGEGYEQYF

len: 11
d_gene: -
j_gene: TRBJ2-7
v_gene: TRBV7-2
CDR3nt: TGTGCCAGCAGTATCTCCTACGAGCAGTACTTC
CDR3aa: CASSISYEQYF

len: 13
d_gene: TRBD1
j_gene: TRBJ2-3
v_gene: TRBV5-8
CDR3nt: TGTGCCAGCAGCACACCCGACAGGGCGACGCAGTATTTT
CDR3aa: CASSTPDRATQYF

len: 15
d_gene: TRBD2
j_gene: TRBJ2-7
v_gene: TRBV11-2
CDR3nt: TGTGCCAGCAGCTGGGCGGGGGGACCGGTCTACGAGCAGTACTTC
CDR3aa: CASSWAGGPVYEQYF

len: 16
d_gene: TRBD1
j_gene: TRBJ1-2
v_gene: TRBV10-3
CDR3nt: TGTGCCATCAGTGAGTCCGCGGACAGGAGAAACTATGGCTACACCTTC
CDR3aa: CAISESADRRNYGYTF

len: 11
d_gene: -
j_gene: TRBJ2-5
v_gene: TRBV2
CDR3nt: TGTGCCAGCAGCTATCTCGAGACCCAGTACTTC
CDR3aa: CASSYLETQYF

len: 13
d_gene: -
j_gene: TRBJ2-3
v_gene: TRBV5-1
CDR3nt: TGCGCCAGTAGGGGTTCGGGCACAGATACGCAGTATTTT
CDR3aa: CASRGSGTDTQYF

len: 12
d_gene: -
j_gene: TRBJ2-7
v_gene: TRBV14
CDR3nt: TGTGCCAGCAGCCAACTAACCTACGAGCAGTACTTC
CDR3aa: CASSQLTYEQYF

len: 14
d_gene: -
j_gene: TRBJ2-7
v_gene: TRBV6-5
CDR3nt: TGTGCCAGCAGTTACTCTGAGGGGGCCTACGAGCAGTACTTC
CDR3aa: CASSYSEGAYEQYF

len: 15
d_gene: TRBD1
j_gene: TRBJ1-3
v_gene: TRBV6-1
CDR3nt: TGTGCCAGCAGTGAAAGCGACAGGGCTGGAAACACCATATATTTT
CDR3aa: CASSESDRAGNTIYF

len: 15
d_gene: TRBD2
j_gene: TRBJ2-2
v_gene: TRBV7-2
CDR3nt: TGTGCCAGCAGCTTGAGCGGGGAGAACACCGGGGAGCTGTTTTTT
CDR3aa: CASSLSGENTGELFF

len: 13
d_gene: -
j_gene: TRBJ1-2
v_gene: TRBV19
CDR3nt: TGTGCCAGTAGTATAGCAGGGTACTATGGCTACACCTTC
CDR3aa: CASSIAGYYGYTF